The clone carrying this TCR beta chain has a single count. The V gene's germline CDR1 is LGHNA and CDR2 YNFKEQ. This CDR3 has 14 residues. V was clipped by 4 bases and J by 2 bases, with 11 bases between them. The authors' processing: Reference gene primers were amplified, and this amplification served to estimate nucleated cell counts. Profiling relied on immunoSEQ multiplex PCR, and the TCRdb table lists in-frame clones only, not all of them. Clone size and V and J calls were adopted from that table, with D and trimming inferred from the DNA. The sample gives under 200,000 clones, under 80% of which show up once; roughly 2.8% is in the top ten. The source of the sample is a study of blood T cell repertoires in COVID-19. Study background: Whether acute or convalescent, the COVID-19 samples came from the United States, Italy and Spain. T cells, B-cell-depleted T cells, or PBMCs supplied cDNA or gDNA.

This clonotype was obtained from a man aged 70-80 years with acute or convalescent COVID-19. Sample: peripheral blood. The rearrangement joins TRBV4-2 to TRBJ1-1, with TRBD1 as a possible D gene (6 bases). The CDR3 DNA reads as TGTGCCAGCAGCCCCGTAGGGGGAAACACTGAAGCTTTCTTT. Translated: CASSPVGGNTEAFF.